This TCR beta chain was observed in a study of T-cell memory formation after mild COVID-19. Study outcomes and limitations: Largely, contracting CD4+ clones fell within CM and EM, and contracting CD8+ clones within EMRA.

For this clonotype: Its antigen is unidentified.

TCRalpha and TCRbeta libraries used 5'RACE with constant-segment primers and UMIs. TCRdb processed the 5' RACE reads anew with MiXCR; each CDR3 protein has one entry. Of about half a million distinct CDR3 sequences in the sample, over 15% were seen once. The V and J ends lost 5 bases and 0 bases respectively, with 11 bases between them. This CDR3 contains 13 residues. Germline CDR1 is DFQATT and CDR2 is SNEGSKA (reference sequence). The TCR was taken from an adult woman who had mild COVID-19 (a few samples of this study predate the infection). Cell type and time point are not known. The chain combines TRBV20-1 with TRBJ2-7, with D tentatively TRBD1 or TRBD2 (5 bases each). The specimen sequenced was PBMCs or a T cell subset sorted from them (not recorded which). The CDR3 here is CSAPPGPSYEQYF. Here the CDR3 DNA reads TGCAGTGCTCCCCCGGGGCCCTCCTACGAGCAGTACTTC.